This T cell receptor beta chain was recorded in a study of response to subunit inactivated influenza vaccine. Via MiXCR, TCRdb re-called the RT-PCR reads, giving one row per CDR3 protein. Here the sample spans hundreds of thousands of distinct CDR3 sequences, roughly 10% being singletons. J lost 4 bases, V lost 6 bases, and 4 bases had no gene match. Germline CDR1 and CDR2: SGHKS and YYEKEE (reference sequence). The CDR3 consists of 13 residues. The same specimen was also included in a second study, on T cells expressing NK-cell markers. That paper states: It was by 5'RACE template switching with UMIs that TCR beta cDNA was made.

The V gene is TRBV5-5, the J gene TRBJ2-1; 7 positions agree with TRBD2. Sequencing was performed on PBMCs from blood, taken on the day of vaccination. This TCR came from a man between 45 and 60 years old who received an inactivated influenza vaccine. The CDR3 DNA reads as TGTGCCAGCAAAGGACTAGGGTACAATGAGCAGTTCTTC. Protein: CASKGLGYNEQFF.